The 2 T cell receptor beta chains in this list originate from one sample, sequenced in a study of post-analysis software for immune sequencing data (dated by TCRdb to the mid-2010s). General study outcomes and caveats: Four or five TRBV segments, including TRBV5-6, TRBV5-1 and TRBV20-1, were significantly more frequent in patients than controls.

Library method: PCR. The listed sequencing device is Illumina HiSeq 2500. To reduce PCR and sequencing biases, unique molecular identifiers were incorporated into the TCR beta cDNA libraries. The public reads were reanalyzed by TCRdb: fastp trimming at Q25, MiXCR alignment, in-frame beta chains only. Each CDR3 protein appears once, grouped with its most common genes and DNA. This sample comprises roughly 800,000 distinct CDR3 sequences, about 43% of them detected only once. The ten largest clones represent 4.9% of the sample. Antigen specificity for these receptors is unknown. What was sequenced was blood. The receptors were sampled from a girl under 18 with multiple sclerosis.

The chain joins TRBV19 to TRBJ1-4; 7 nucleotides match TRBD1. The germline V gene encodes CDR1 LNHDA and CDR2 SQIVND (reference sequence). After removal of 3 bases from V and 5 bases from J, the junction contained 6 bases not matched to a gene. The CDR3 is 15 amino acids. The CDR3 loop reads CASSITGDSNEKLFF. CDR3 in DNA: TGTGCCAGTAGTATCACAGGGGACTCAAATGAAAAACTGTTTTTT. The whole variable domain, filled in from reference TRBV19 and TRBJ1-4, reads DGGITQSPKYLFRKEGQNVTLSCEQNLNHDAMYWYRQDPGQGLRLIYYSQIVNDFQKGDIAEGYSVSREKKESFPLTVTSAQKNPTAFYLCASSITGDSNEKLFFGSGTQLSVL.

The V gene is TRBV20-1, the J gene TRBJ2-1, with TRBD2 as a possible D gene (6 bases). Germline V CDR1 and CDR2: DFQATT, SNEGSKA (reference sequence). V lost 0 bases to trimming and J lost 8 bases, with 17 bases between them. The CDR3 runs 15 residues. Here the CDR3 reads CSARDIKRVTDEQFF. CDR3 bases: TGCAGTGCTAGAGATATTAAGCGGGTGACGGATGAGCAGTTCTTC.